This T cell receptor (beta chain) derives from a study of shared clonotypes between healthy human individuals. On this clone: Antigen unknown.

Study observations and caveats: Larger estimated richness was generally recorded for naive subsets relative to memory subsets. Although depth was large, rarefaction showed that sequencing of the sorted subsets was incomplete.

Study processing details: Filtering differed for immunoSEQ, which gave only junction sequences without quality scores. Data came from immunoSEQ multiplex PCR; TCRdb stores just in-frame clones and leaves some out. D and trimming were read from the DNA, whereas the V and J calls and clone size are those reported in that table. There are about 670,000 clones in the sample; 72% occur only once, and around 2% lies in the top ten. The CD4+ fraction was divided into a CD45RA+ naive subset and a CD45RA-negative memory subset. CDR3 length equals 11 residues. The ends were cut back, 3 bases at V and 3 bases at J, with 5 bases in the middle. CDR1 SQVTM and CDR2 ANQGSEA come from the germline V gene.

The chain employs TRBV29-1 and TRBJ1-1, with D uncertain. The sequenced sample was memory CD4+ T cells sorted from blood. Stated subset: CD45RA-negative fraction. The receptor was derived from a woman aged 25-40 years in good health. Written as DNA, the CDR3 is TGCAGCGTTGACCCGTACACTGAAGCTTTCTTT. Amino acid sequence: CSVDPYTEAFF.